These 26 T cell receptor beta chains were all obtained from the same sample, sequenced in a study of blood T cell repertoires in COVID-19. Some clones are missing from TCRdb's copy, which holds only in-frame ones; the method was immunoSEQ multiplex PCR. This table has under 350,000 clones, approximately 88% appearing once. The sequenced sample consisted of PBMCs or T cells enriched from blood (not recorded which). These receptor sequences come from a woman aged 40 to 55 who had recovered from COVID-19.

The chain recombines TRBV19 with TRBJ2-5; TRBD1 aligns across 8 bases. Trimming took 4 bases from V and 7 from J; bases not matched to a gene: 11. Germline V gene lookup returns CDR1 LNHDA and CDR2 SQIVND (reference sequence). The CDR3 is 15 residues long. The CDR3 here is CASSTSGQEVTTQYF. As DNA, the CDR3 is TGTGCCAGTAGTACTTCGGGACAGGAGGTTACGACCCAGTACTTC.

This chain joins TRBV19 and TRBJ2-3; weak D call: TRBD2 (7 bases). From germline, CDR1 is LNHDA and CDR2 SQIVND (reference sequence). The CDR3 runs 15 residues. V was trimmed by 5 bases and J by 8 bases, leaving 20 bases between them. The CDR3 sequence is CASSPRGGGLLTQYF. The DNA for the CDR3 is TGTGCCAGTAGTCCGAGAGGGGGGGGGCTGCTTACGCAGTATTTT.

The rearrangement uses TRBV30 and TRBJ1-1; no reliable D call. The germline CDR1 and CDR2 sequences are GTSNPN and SVGIG (reference sequence). V was trimmed by 2 bases and J by 2 bases, leaving 9 bases between them. The CDR3 runs 13 residues. Here the CDR3 reads CAWSRLANTEAFF. CDR3 coding DNA: TGTGCCTGGAGTCGTTTGGCTAACACTGAAGCTTTCTTT.

J is TRBJ1-5 and V is TRBV25-1, with D uncertain. The CDR3 covers 11 residues. Germline CDR1 is MGHDK and CDR2 is SYGVNS. Trimming cost V 4 bases and J 9 bases, with 7 bases left between them. In DNA, the CDR3 is TGTGCCAGCAGTGCCTCAGGGCCCCAGCATTTT. Translated, it gives CASSASGPQHF. Combining the CDR3 with reference TRBV25-1 and TRBJ1-5 gives the whole variable domain EADIYQTPRYLVIGTGKKITLECSQTMGHDKMYWYQQDPGMELHLIHYSYGVNSTEKGDLSSESTVSRIRTEHFPLTLESARPSHTSQYLCASSASGPQHFGDGTRLSIL.

The J gene is TRBJ1-2, the V gene TRBV7-2; 7 nucleotides align to TRBD1. The V gene's germline CDR1 is SGHTA and CDR2 FQGNSA. V lost 3 bases and J lost 5; bases outside the gene matches: 6. The CDR3 contains 14 residues. DNA for the CDR3: TGTGCCAGCAGCTTGGGACAGCCTTTTTATGGCTACACCTTC. It is translated as CASSLGQPFYGYTF.

The chain's CDR3 is CASSLSPTGMNTEAFF. The DNA of the CDR3 is TGCGCCAGCAGCTTGTCTCCTACAGGAATGAACACTGAAGCTTTCTTT. This chain joins TRBV5-1 and TRBJ1-1, with D perhaps TRBD1 (5 bases). This CDR3 has 16 amino acids. Germline CDR1 is SGHRS and CDR2 is YFSETQ. The V end lost 1 base, the J end lost 0 bases, and 13 bases lay between the germline ends. The entire variable domain, with the rest obtained from reference TRBV5-1 and TRBJ1-1, is as follows: KAGVTQTPRYLIKTRGQQVTLSCSPISGHRSVSWYQQTPGQGLQFLFEYFSETQRNKGNFPGRFSGRQFSNSRSEMNVSTLELGDSALYLCASSLSPTGMNTEAFFGQGTRLTVV.

The chain has TRBV6-6 and TRBJ2-1, with TRBD2 matching over 8 bases. V lost 5 bases, J lost 8 bases, and 11 bases stayed unmatched. CDR3 length equals 15 residues. Germline V gene sequence: CDR1 MNHNY, CDR2 SVGAGI (reference sequence). In DNA, the CDR3 is TGTGCCAGCAGTGCCAGCGGGGGCCTCACACATGAGCAGTTCTTC. Amino acid sequence: CASSASGGLTHEQFF.

This clone appeared a single time. V gene TRBV2 combines with J gene TRBJ1-6, with D perhaps TRBD1 (6 bases). V was shortened by 6 bases and J by 2 bases, with 11 bases between the two germline ends. Germline V gene sequence: CDR1 SNHLY, CDR2 FYNNEI. The CDR3 consists of 15 residues. This CDR3 reads CASRRGTTYNSPLHF. The CDR3, as DNA: TGTGCCAGCAGAAGAGGGACAACCTATAATTCACCCCTCCACTTT.

This clone was picked up one time. The gene calls are TRBV19 and TRBJ1-2; TRBD1 aligns across 10 bases. V was pared by 7 bases and J by 6 bases, with 11 bases of the junction left unmatched. Germline V CDR1 and CDR2: LNHDA, SQIVND (reference sequence). The CDR3 is 15 residues long. The CDR3 region is CASTLTGGARDGYTF. CDR3 nucleotide sequence: TGTGCCAGTACACTGACAGGGGGCGCGAGGGATGGCTACACCTTC. Complete variable domain (other parts from reference TRBV19 and TRBJ1-2): DGGITQSPKYLFRKEGQNVTLSCEQNLNHDAMYWYRQDPGQGLRLIYYSQIVNDFQKGDIAEGYSVSREKKESFPLTVTSAQKNPTAFYLCASTLTGGARDGYTFGSGTRLTVV.

The chain recombines TRBV11-2 with TRBJ1-6; 10 positions agree with TRBD1. V dropped 3 bases and J dropped 10; count of bases not matched to a gene: 6. Germline CDR1 reads SGHAT; CDR2 reads FQNNGV. The CDR3 length is 15 residues. The CDR3 DNA reads TGTGCCAGCAGCTTCTTGGGACAGGGGAACTCACCCCTCCACTTT. This encodes CASSFLGQGNSPLHF.

The chain carries TRBV2 and TRBJ1-1; no definite D call. Germline values: CDR1 SNHLY, CDR2 FYNNEI. This CDR3 region has 12 residues. Trimming pared 8 bases from V and 8 bases from J, leaving 15 bases between. The CDR3 loop is CASSGPKAEAFF. CDR3 DNA: TGTGCCAGCTCAGGCCCGAAAGCCGAAGCTTTCTTT.

The chain carries TRBV7-4 and TRBJ1-2; a possible D gene is TRBD1 (6 bases). Germline CDR1 is SGHVT and CDR2 is SQSDAQ. The CDR3 consists of 15 residues. Trimming removed 5 bases from V and 8 bases from J, with 21 bases in between. CDR3 in amino acids: CASSLRPSGEGGYTF. The CDR3 nucleotides read TGTGCCAGCAGCCTCCGTCCCTCAGGGGAAGGAGGCTACACCTTC.

CDR3 DNA: TGTGCCTGCAGGGGACAGGGAGGTCAGCCCCAGCATTTT. Encoded protein: CACRGQGGQPQHF. The gene calls are TRBV30 and TRBJ1-5; 9 bases align to TRBD1. V was pared by 6 bases and J by 6 bases, with 6 bases of the junction left unmatched. Germline V lookup: CDR1 GTSNPN, CDR2 SVGIG (reference sequence). There are 13 residues in the CDR3.

The J gene is TRBJ2-3, the V gene TRBV5-4; 10 nucleotides line up with TRBD2. The ends lost 1 base at V and 2 bases at J; junction bases unmatched: 7. Germline V gives CDR1 SGHNT, CDR2 YYREEE (reference sequence). The CDR3 extends over 17 amino acids. CDR3 in amino acids: CASSLWLAGGPTDTQYF. For the CDR3, the DNA is TGTGCCAGCAGCTTGTGGTTAGCGGGAGGACCCACAGATACGCAGTATTTT. Full variable domain (outside the CDR3, taken from reference TRBV5-4 and TRBJ2-3): ETGVTQSPTHLIKTRGQQVTLRCSSQSGHNTVSWYQQALGQGPQFIFQYYREEENGRGNFPPRFSGLQFPNYSSELNVNALELDDSALYLCASSLWLAGGPTDTQYFGPGTRLTVL.

This chain links TRBV10-3 with TRBJ1-5; D perhaps matches TRBD1 (5 bases). Germline V CDR1 and CDR2: ENHRY, SYGVKD. V was pared by 4 bases and J by 4 bases, with 14 bases between. The length of the CDR3 is 15 residues. The CDR3 spells CAISGEGTGNQPQHF. The CDR3 DNA reads TGTGCCATCAGTGGCGAGGGGACTGGAAATCAGCCCCAGCATTTT.

The chain has TRBV5-1 and TRBJ1-1; 8 positions match TRBD1. The junction had 7 bases not matched to a gene; V was cut back by 4 bases and J by 5 bases. The CDR3 has 14 residues. CDR1 SGHRS and CDR2 YFSETQ come from the germline V gene. This CDR3 reads CASSIGQGGTEAFF. CDR3 DNA sequence: TGCGCCAGCAGCATAGGACAGGGAGGGACTGAAGCTTTCTTT.

J is TRBJ1-4 and V is TRBV18; D remains ambiguous. V gave up 4 bases and J gave up 7 bases, with 13 bases separating them. The CDR3 is 14 amino acids. Germline V lookup: CDR1 KGHSH, CDR2 LQKENI. CDR3 protein: CASSRSQYLEKLFF. The CDR3 nucleotides are TGTGCCAGCTCACGGTCACAGTACCTTGAAAAACTGTTTTTT.

The genes are TRBV19 and TRBJ2-3; D remains unclear. From germline, CDR1 is LNHDA and CDR2 SQIVND (reference sequence). Trimming removed 1 base from V and 1 base from J, with 9 bases in between. This CDR3 spans 15 amino acids. CDR3 in amino acids: CASSIAPSGTDTQYF. CDR3 coding DNA: TGTGCCAGTAGTATAGCCCCGTCTGGCACAGATACGCAGTATTTT.

J is TRBJ2-1 and V is TRBV2; D unclear. The CDR3 is 15 residues long. V dropped 6 bases and J dropped 0 bases, with 12 bases sitting between them. Germline V gene data show CDR1 as SNHLY and CDR2 as FYNNEI. The DNA for the CDR3 is TGTGCCAGCAGGACCTTTACGGGCTCCTACAATGAGCAGTTCTTC. Its protein product is CASRTFTGSYNEQFF.

This chain links TRBV4-3 with TRBJ2-7; 9 nucleotides line up with TRBD2. In germline, CDR1 is LGHNA, CDR2 YSLEER. V lost 2 bases, J lost 7 bases, and 3 bases stayed unmatched. The CDR3 spans 13 residues. The CDR3 sequence is CASSQTLAGEQYF. CDR3 coding DNA: TGCGCCAGCAGCCAAACTCTAGCGGGAGAGCAGTACTTC.

V is TRBV7-8 and J is TRBJ2-7; 7 nucleotides match TRBD2. CDR1 and CDR2 (germline): SGHVS, FQNEAQ. The CDR3 spans 14 residues. Trimming took 0 bases from V and 3 from J; bases not matched to a gene: 2. CDR3 sequence (DNA): TGTGCCAGCAGCTTAGCCGGGACTAACTACGAGCAGTACTTC. Translating gives CASSLAGTNYEQYF.

The rearrangement joins TRBV27 to TRBJ1-5, with 10 positions matching TRBD1. Trimming cost V 6 bases and J 2 bases; bases outside gene matches: 13. The CDR3 runs to 18 residues. Germline V gives CDR1 MNHEY, CDR2 SMNVEV (reference sequence). The chain's CDR3 is CASSPGTGAPRGNQPQHF. The CDR3 DNA follows: TGTGCCAGCAGCCCCGGGACAGGGGCCCCCCGAGGCAATCAGCCCCAGCATTTT.

V usage is TRBV27 and J usage is TRBJ2-5; 9 bases are a match to TRBD2. Per the germline V gene, CDR1 is MNHEY and CDR2 is SMNVEV (reference sequence). The CDR3 runs to 14 residues. Losses at the gene ends were 4 bases for V and 9 bases for J; bases not matched to a gene: 9. CDR3 bases: TGTGCCAGCAGTTCGCTAGCGGGGTTCTTTTCCCAGTACTTC. Translated, it gives CASSSLAGFFSQYF.

J is TRBJ1-3 and V is TRBV13, with a possible D match to TRBD1 (5 bases). Trimming shortened V by 5 bases and J by 4 bases, and 15 bases separated the two germline ends. CDR1 and CDR2 (germline): PRHDT, FYEKMQ (reference sequence). CDR3 size: 15 residues. DNA for the CDR3: TGTGCCAGCAGCCCCGGGACTCTAAGGGGAAACACCATATATTTT. Protein sequence: CASSPGTLRGNTIYF.

With regard to this clone: Within the sample, other DNA sequences also encode this same CDR3. The chain couples TRBV18 to TRBJ1-2, with D maybe TRBD1 (6 bases). Trimming pared 4 bases from V and 0 bases from J, leaving 9 bases between. This CDR3 is built from 14 residues. Germline CDR1 is KGHSH and CDR2 is LQKENI. The CDR3 is CASSQDRANYGYTF. The CDR3, as DNA: TGTGCCAGCTCACAGGACAGAGCTAACTATGGCTACACCTTC.

This clone was found once. The chain employs TRBV6-5 and TRBJ2-3; D possibly corresponds to TRBD2 (5 bases). Deletions cut 6 bases from V and 6 bases from J, with 10 bases between. Germline V CDR1 and CDR2: MNHEY, SVGAGI. This CDR3 has 12 residues. This CDR3 reads CASSLEADTQYF. DNA for the CDR3: TGTGCCAGCAGCCTGGAGGCGGATACGCAGTATTTT.